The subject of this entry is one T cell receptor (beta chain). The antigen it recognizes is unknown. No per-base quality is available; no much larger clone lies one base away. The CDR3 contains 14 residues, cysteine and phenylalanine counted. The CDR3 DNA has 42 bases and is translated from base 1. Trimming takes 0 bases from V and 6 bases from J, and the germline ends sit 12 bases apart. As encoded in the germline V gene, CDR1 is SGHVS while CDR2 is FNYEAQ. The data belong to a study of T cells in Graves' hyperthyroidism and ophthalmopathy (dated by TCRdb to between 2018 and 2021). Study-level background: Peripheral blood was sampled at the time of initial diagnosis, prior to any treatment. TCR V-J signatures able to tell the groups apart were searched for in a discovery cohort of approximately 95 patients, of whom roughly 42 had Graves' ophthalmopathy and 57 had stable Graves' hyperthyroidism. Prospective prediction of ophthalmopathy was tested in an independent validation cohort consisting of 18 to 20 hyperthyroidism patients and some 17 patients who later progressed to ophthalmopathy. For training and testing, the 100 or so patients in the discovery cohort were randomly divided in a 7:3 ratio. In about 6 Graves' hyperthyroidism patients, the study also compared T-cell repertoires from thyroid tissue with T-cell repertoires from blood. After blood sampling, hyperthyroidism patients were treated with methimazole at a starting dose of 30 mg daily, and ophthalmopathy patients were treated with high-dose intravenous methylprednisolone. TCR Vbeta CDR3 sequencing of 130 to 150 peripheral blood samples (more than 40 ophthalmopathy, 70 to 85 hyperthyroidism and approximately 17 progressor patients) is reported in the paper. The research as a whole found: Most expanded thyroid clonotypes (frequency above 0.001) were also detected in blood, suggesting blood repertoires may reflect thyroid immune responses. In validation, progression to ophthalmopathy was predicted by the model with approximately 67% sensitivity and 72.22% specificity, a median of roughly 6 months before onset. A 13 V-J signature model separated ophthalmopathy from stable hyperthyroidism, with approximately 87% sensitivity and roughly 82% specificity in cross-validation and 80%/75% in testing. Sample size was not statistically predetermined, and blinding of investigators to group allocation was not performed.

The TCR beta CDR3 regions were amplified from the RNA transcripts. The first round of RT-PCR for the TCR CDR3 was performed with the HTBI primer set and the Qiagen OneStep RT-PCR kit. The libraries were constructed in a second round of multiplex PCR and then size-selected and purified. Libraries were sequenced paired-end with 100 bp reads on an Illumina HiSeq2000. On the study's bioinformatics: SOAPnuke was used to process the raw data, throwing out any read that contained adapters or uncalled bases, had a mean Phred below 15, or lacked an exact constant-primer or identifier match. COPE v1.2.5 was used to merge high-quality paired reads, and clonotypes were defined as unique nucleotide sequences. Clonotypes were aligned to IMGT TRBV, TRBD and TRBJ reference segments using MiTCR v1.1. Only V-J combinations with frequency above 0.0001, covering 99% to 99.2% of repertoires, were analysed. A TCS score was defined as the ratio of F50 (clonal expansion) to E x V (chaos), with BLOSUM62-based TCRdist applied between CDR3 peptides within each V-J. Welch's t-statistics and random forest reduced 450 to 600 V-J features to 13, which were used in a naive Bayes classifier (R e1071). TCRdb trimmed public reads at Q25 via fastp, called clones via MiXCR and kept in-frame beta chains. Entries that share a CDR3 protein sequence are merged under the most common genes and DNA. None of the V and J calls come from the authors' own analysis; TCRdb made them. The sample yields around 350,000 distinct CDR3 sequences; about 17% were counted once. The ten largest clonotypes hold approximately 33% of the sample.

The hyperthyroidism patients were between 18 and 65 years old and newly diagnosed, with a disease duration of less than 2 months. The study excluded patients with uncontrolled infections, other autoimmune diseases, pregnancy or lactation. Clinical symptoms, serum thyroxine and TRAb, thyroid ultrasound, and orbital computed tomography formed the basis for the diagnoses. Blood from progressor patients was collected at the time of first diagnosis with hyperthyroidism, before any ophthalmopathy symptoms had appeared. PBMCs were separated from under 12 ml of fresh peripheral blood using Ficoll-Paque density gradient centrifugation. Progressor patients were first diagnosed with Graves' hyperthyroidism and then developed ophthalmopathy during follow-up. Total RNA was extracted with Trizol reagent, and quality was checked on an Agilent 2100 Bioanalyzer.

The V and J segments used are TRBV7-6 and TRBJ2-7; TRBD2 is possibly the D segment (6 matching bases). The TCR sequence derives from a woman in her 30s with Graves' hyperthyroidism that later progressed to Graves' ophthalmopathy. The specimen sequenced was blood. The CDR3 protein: CASSLAPLAFEQYF. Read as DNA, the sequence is TGTGCCAGCAGCTTAGCCCCTCTAGCGTTCGAGCAGTACTTC.